This T cell receptor beta chain was found in a study of blood T cell repertoires in COVID-19. Study information: Samples representing acute and convalescent COVID-19 were sourced from the United States, Italy and Spain.

The germline V gene encodes CDR1 SGHTA and CDR2 FQGNSA. Deletions cut 8 bases from V and 5 bases from J, with 15 bases between. CDR3 length equals 13 residues. Grouping used clinical history reported by participants in a survey and questionnaire. As originally analysed: Amplification of reference gene primers provided the estimated nucleated cell counts. TCRdb's table, derived via immunoSEQ multiplex PCR, lists solely in-frame clones and lacks some. That table supplies the V and J calls and clone size; D and trimming were determined from the DNA. The sample has approximately 300,000 clones; 85% to 90% are singletons.

Sequences were obtained from PBMCs or T cells enriched from blood (not recorded which). The chain employs TRBV7-2 and TRBJ2-5; D possibly corresponds to TRBD1 (6 bases). This TCR was recovered from a woman aged 30 to 39 who had recovered from COVID-19. CDR3 sequence (DNA): TGTGCCAGCCCTAAAGGGGGACGGGAGACCCAGTACTTC. This sequence encodes CASPKGGRETQYF. Based on the CDR3 plus reference TRBV7-2 and TRBJ2-5, the full variable domain is GAGVSQSPSNKVTEKGKDVELRCDPISGHTALYWYRQSLGQGLEFLIYFQGNSAPDKSGLPSDRFSAERTGGSVSTLTIQRTQQEDSAVYLCASPKGGRETQYFGPGTRLLVL.